This TCR beta chain was identified in a study of immune evolution from preneoplasia to lung adenocarcinoma. Study details: HLA loss of heterozygosity: about 7% AIS, about 14% MIA, approximately 35% ADC, none AAH. Study-level results: Later-stage lesions seemingly showed higher T cell density and diversity than normal lung.

This clone was detected only once. The antigen remains unidentified. Repertoires were generated with immunoSEQ multiplex PCR, while TCRdb's copy carries only in-frame clones and drops some. Found here are roughly 9,900 clones, 82% of them singletons; the top ten hold less than 3.5%. Patient tissue came from resections in Japan or China, 2014–2017. Macro-dissection enriched premalignant or tumor cells before nucleic acid extraction. The V gene's germline CDR1 is LNHDA and CDR2 SQIVND (reference sequence). The V end lost 3 bases, the J end lost 0 bases, and 14 bases lay between the germline ends. This CDR3 is built from 16 residues.

The chain uses TRBV19 and TRBJ1-2; TRBD1 might be the D (6 bases). The receptor was isolated from a person aged 70 to 85 with lung adenocarcinoma. Input material: FFPE minimally invasive lung adenocarcinoma tissue. CDR3 coding DNA: TGTGCCAGTAGTATGGCGGGGGCAGATACTAACTATGGCTACACCTTC. It is translated as CASSMAGADTNYGYTF.